This TCR beta chain was recovered during a study of CD8+ T cells in alopecia areata. Reverse transcribed after extraction, RNA yielded cDNA as the sequencing template. Generated by immunoSEQ multiplex PCR, the TCRdb table keeps only in-frame clones and is missing some. The data show roughly 200,000 clones, roughly 50% seen once. This clone was counted a few times. CDR1 and CDR2 from the germline V gene are MGHDK and SYGVNS. V gave up 8 bases and J gave up 4 bases, with 11 bases separating them. This CDR3 has 12 residues. Source material: CD8+ T cells sorted from blood. This rearrangement joins TRBV25-1 to TRBJ1-1; perhaps TRBD1 as D (5 bases). The sequence was obtained from a human donor in good health. Here the CDR3 DNA reads TGTGCCAGCGGAAGGGGCCGCACTGAAGCTTTCTTT. Translating it yields CASGRGRTEAFF.